What follows are 30 T cell receptor beta chains derived from one specimen sequenced in a study of CD8 T cells in ankylosing spondylitis. Study-level findings and limits: A TCR beta motif made of about 8 highly homologous variants seemed typical of ankylosing spondylitis blood.

The antigens of these receptors remain unknown. Each CDR3 protein gets one entry after TCRdb re-called the 5' RACE reads with MiXCR. The sample contains around 770,000 distinct CDR3 sequences, around 20% of which appear only once. Sequenced material: blood, either unsorted or a sorted T cell fraction (not recorded which). The source is a male donor with ankylosing spondylitis.

This clonotype has just a few counts. The rearrangement links TRBV7-6 to TRBJ1-1; no firm D call. The germline V gene encodes CDR1 SGHVS and CDR2 FNYEAQ. V was cut by 0 bases and J by 1 base, with 6 bases left in between. There are 14 residues in the CDR3. The DNA of the CDR3 is TGTGCCAGCAGCTTAGCGAACGGGAACACTGAAGCTTTCTTT. It yields the protein CASSLANGNTEAFF.

This clonotype occurred a few times. The chain couples TRBV20-1 to TRBJ2-7; D uncertain. V dropped 3 bases and J dropped 0 bases, with 12 bases sitting between them. The CDR3 contains 14 residues. Per the germline V gene, CDR1 is DFQATT and CDR2 is SNEGSKA (reference sequence). The CDR3 loop reads CSARGRPDSYEQYF. CDR3 DNA: TGCAGTGCTAGGGGTCGACCCGACTCCTACGAGCAGTACTTC.

This clonotype occurred a few times. The chain links TRBV27 to TRBJ1-4; TRBD1 agrees at 9 bases. The CDR3 has 13 residues. Germline CDR1 reads MNHEY; CDR2 reads SMNVEV (reference sequence). V gave up 6 bases and J gave up 8 bases; unmatched junction bases: 4. The CDR3 nucleotides are TGTGCCAGCAGGGACAGGGGATGGGAAAAACTGTTTTTT. Residues: CASRDRGWEKLFF.

In its sample, this clonotype was seen a few times. This chain uses TRBV27 with TRBJ1-2; D possibly corresponds to TRBD1 (5 bases). Germline CDR1 MNHEY, CDR2 SMNVEV (reference sequence). Trimming cost V 1 base and J 6 bases, with 12 bases left between them. This CDR3 is 14 amino acids long. CDR3 sequence: CASSLWGGSDGYTF. The CDR3, as DNA: TGTGCCAGCAGTTTATGGGGGGGATCCGATGGCTACACCTTC.

The sample holds a few counts of this clonotype. The chain carries TRBV3-1 and TRBJ2-3; D is unresolved. The germline CDR1 and CDR2 sequences are LGHDT and YNNKEL (reference sequence). V was cut by 2 bases and J by 0 bases, with 18 bases left in between. The CDR3 has 18 amino acids. CDR3 sequence reads: CASSQRRLASFSTDTQYF. The CDR3 bases are TGTGCCAGCAGCCAAAGAAGATTGGCCTCCTTTAGCACAGATACGCAGTATTTT.

V and J are TRBV7-9 and TRBJ1-2, with 9 nucleotides matching TRBD1. V shed 8 bases and J 0 bases; nucleotides not matched to a gene: 1. The germline CDR1 and CDR2 sequences are SEHNR and FQNEAQ (reference sequence). This CDR3 contains 13 residues. The CDR3 DNA reads TGTGCCAGCGGACAGGGGACTAACTATGGCTACACCTTC. Its translation: CASGQGTNYGYTF.

Many counts were recorded for this clonotype. This CDR3 reads CASSPTSGRSAVEQFF. CDR3 bases: TGTGCCAGCAGTCCGACTAGCGGGAGGTCGGCAGTTGAGCAGTTCTTC. V is TRBV6-1 and J is TRBJ2-1, with 13 positions matching TRBD2. Germline V gives CDR1 MNHNS, CDR2 SASEGT. The CDR3 sequence is 16 residues long. V lost 5 bases and J lost 9; bases outside the gene matches: 10.

This clonotype was detected only a few times. CDR3 sequence: CASKHRDKRTPLHF. CDR3 bases: TGTGCCAGCAAACACAGGGATAAGAGGACACCCCTCCACTTT. The rearrangement uses TRBV12-3 or TRBV12-4 and TRBJ1-6, with D possibly being TRBD1 (6 bases). This CDR3 region has 14 residues. V was shortened by 7 bases and J by 11 bases, with 18 bases between the two germline ends.

J is TRBJ2-2 and V is TRBV6-2 or TRBV6-3, with 11 bases matching TRBD2. This CDR3 spans 18 amino acids. After removal of 0 bases from V and 4 bases from J, the junction contained 7 bases not matched to a gene. CDR1 is MNHEY and CDR2 is SVGEGT in the germline V gene. CDR3 sequence: CASSYSMVAGGSTGELFF. The CDR3 DNA sequence: TGTGCCAGCAGTTACTCGATGGTAGCGGGGGGGAGCACCGGGGAGCTGTTTTTT.

The rearrangement joins TRBV30 to TRBJ2-5; TRBD2 matches at 8 bases. CDR3 length equals 13 residues. V lost 3 bases, J lost 5 bases, and 5 bases stayed unmatched. Germline V CDR1 and CDR2: GTSNPN, SVGIG (reference sequence). CDR3 sequence: CAWSGREGETQYF. CDR3 nucleotides: TGTGCCTGGAGCGGACGGGAGGGGGAGACCCAGTACTTC.

This clonotype has just a few counts. The chain carries TRBV20-1 and TRBJ2-5, with TRBD2 as a possible D gene (5 bases). The CDR3 covers 14 residues. Germline loops: CDR1 DFQATT, CDR2 SNEGSKA (reference sequence). The V gene lost 2 bases and the J gene lost 4 bases, with 14 bases spanning the gap. In nucleotides, the CDR3 is TGCAGTGCTAGACCGGGGTTTAGGGTAGAGACCCAGTACTTC. Its protein product is CSARPGFRVETQYF.

This clonotype was found a few times. The chain joins TRBV6-1 to TRBJ2-1, with 9 bases lining up with TRBD2. V lost 7 bases to trimming and J lost 4 bases; unmatched junction nucleotides: 11. This CDR3 region has 16 residues. Germline values: CDR1 MNHNS, CDR2 SASEGT. The CDR3 DNA sequence: TGTGCCAGCATGGGACTAGCCAGCCATAGGTACAATGAGCAGTTCTTC. This encodes CASMGLASHRYNEQFF.

This clonotype showed up just a few times. The gene calls are TRBV4-3 and TRBJ2-5; TRBD2 aligns across 8 bases. J gave up 5 bases and V 0 bases, and 11 bases lay outside the gene matches. This CDR3 is built from 17 residues. Germline CDR1 is LGHNA and CDR2 is YSLEER. The CDR3 protein is CASSQDAGGRGGETQYF. The CDR3 DNA is TGCGCCAGCAGCCAAGATGCTGGCGGTCGGGGGGGGGAGACCCAGTACTTC.

This clonotype was recorded many times. V is TRBV12-3 or TRBV12-4 and J is TRBJ2-7; D is unclear. Trimming took 7 bases from V and 2 from J, leaving 9 bases between them. The CDR3 is made up of 12 amino acids. In DNA form, the CDR3 reads TGTGCCAGCACTGGACGGACCTACGAGCAGTACTTC. Protein: CASTGRTYEQYF.

V gene TRBV6-5 combines with J gene TRBJ2-7, with D possibly TRBD2 on 5 matching bases. The CDR3 sequence is 16 residues long. CDR1 is MNHEY and CDR2 is SVGAGI in the germline V gene. The V gene lost 0 bases and the J gene lost 5 bases, with 17 bases spanning the gap. The CDR3 nucleotides read TGTGCCAGCAGTTACTCGTCCGGGATGGAGTACGACGAGCAGTACTTC. This encodes CASSYSSGMEYDEQYF.

This chain links TRBV6-5 with TRBJ2-5; D call uncertain. The CDR3 sequence is 14 residues long. Per germline, CDR1 MNHEY and CDR2 SVGAGI. With 4 bases removed from V and 7 bases from J, the gap between germline ends came to 16 bases. CDR3 loop: CASSSRSSDGTQYF. CDR3 DNA sequence: TGTGCCAGCAGTTCTCGTAGCAGTGACGGGACCCAGTACTTC.

This chain joins TRBV5-1 and TRBJ2-7; no firm D call. This CDR3 has 18 residues. Germline V gives CDR1 SGHRS, CDR2 YFSETQ. Trimming took off 1 base at V and 2 bases at J, with 22 bases between the two ends. DNA for the CDR3: TGCGCCAGCAGCTTGAAGGGCCAAAGATTCTCTGGGACCTACGAGCAGTACTTC. Translation: CASSLKGQRFSGTYEQYF. The whole variable domain, remainder taken from reference TRBV5-1 and TRBJ2-7, is KAGVTQTPRYLIKTRGQQVTLSCSPISGHRSVSWYQQTPGQGLQFLFEYFSETQRNKGNFPGRFSGRQFSNSRSEMNVSTLELGDSALYLCASSLKGQRFSGTYEQYFGPGTRLTVT.

This clonotype was seen a few times. The CDR3 nucleotides are TGCGCCAGCAGCCCGCGAGGGGTACTCTCTGGAAACACCATATATTTT. The encoded protein is CASSPRGVLSGNTIYF. The chain uses TRBV5-1 and TRBJ1-3; D might be TRBD1 (5 bases). Trimming stripped 4 bases from V and 0 bases from J, with 14 bases between. Germline V CDR1 and CDR2: SGHRS, YFSETQ. The CDR3 spans 16 residues.

The table lists this clonotype with a few counts. This sequence joins TRBV4-3 and TRBJ2-3, with D possibly TRBD1 on 5 matching bases. Germline values: CDR1 LGHNA, CDR2 YSLEER. This CDR3 comprises 13 residues. V gave up 0 bases and J gave up 11 bases, with 12 bases separating them. The CDR3 region is CASSQEGQLKQYF. The DNA for the CDR3 is TGCGCCAGCAGCCAAGAGGGGCAATTGAAGCAGTATTTT.

This chain links TRBV2 with TRBJ1-3, with no clear D. The length of the CDR3 is 12 residues. Per the germline V gene, CDR1 is SNHLY and CDR2 is FYNNEI. Trimming took off 8 bases at V and 0 bases at J, with 5 bases between the two ends. The CDR3 is CASGFSGNTIYF. Here the CDR3 DNA reads TGTGCCAGCGGGTTCTCTGGAAACACCATATATTTT.

The rearrangement joins TRBV12-3 or TRBV12-4 to TRBJ2-3; tentative D call: TRBD1 (5 bases). The CDR3 runs 18 residues. Between the trimmed V and J ends, which lost 5 bases and 1 base, there was a span of 22 bases. CDR3 protein: CASSPDLGQNQGTDTQYF. Here the CDR3 DNA reads TGTGCCAGCAGTCCCGACTTGGGGCAGAATCAGGGCACAGATACGCAGTATTTT.

The chain joins TRBV4-1 to TRBJ2-7; the match to TRBD2 covers 9 bases. V shed 1 base and J 4 bases; nucleotides not matched to a gene: 5. The CDR3 is 15 amino acids. Per the germline V gene, CDR1 is MGHRA and CDR2 is YSYEKL. The CDR3 DNA sequence: TGCGCCAGCAGCCAAGTGAGTAGCGGGAGATACGAGCAGTACTTC. This codes for CASSQVSSGRYEQYF.

This clonotype was counted a single time. V is TRBV12-3 or TRBV12-4 and J is TRBJ2-7, with 7 bases lining up with TRBD2. This CDR3 contains 14 residues. The J segment lost 2 bases and the V segment lost 4 bases, leaving 5 bases of the junction unmatched. CDR3: CASSSGREAYEQYF. Written as DNA, the CDR3 is TGTGCCAGCAGTTCCGGACGGGAGGCCTACGAGCAGTACTTC.

A few counts support this clonotype. This CDR3 reads CASSPLRGRGYTF. CDR3 DNA: TGTGCCAGCAGCCCACTCCGGGGACGTGGCTACACCTTC. The chain combines TRBV7-2 with TRBJ1-2; D is perhaps TRBD1 (5 bases). The CDR3 is 13 amino acids. Trimming took 5 bases from V and 7 from J, leaving 14 bases between them. Per germline, CDR1 SGHTA and CDR2 FQGNSA.

This clonotype turned up a few times. The V and J genes are TRBV7-9 and TRBJ2-7; TRBD2 matches at 7 bases. V was clipped by 2 bases and J by 5 bases; unmatched bases: 12. The germline V gene has CDR1 SEHNR and CDR2 FQNEAQ (reference sequence). There are 16 residues in the CDR3. The CDR3 loop reads CASSLIGAREVHEQYF. The DNA of the CDR3 is TGTGCCAGCAGCTTAATTGGGGCACGGGAGGTCCACGAGCAGTACTTC.

This clonotype was recorded many times. V is TRBV7-9 and J is TRBJ1-1; possibly TRBD1 for D (5 bases). The CDR3 has 12 residues. V was clipped by 2 bases and J by 6 bases, with 7 bases between them. Germline V lookup: CDR1 SEHNR, CDR2 FQNEAQ (reference sequence). The CDR3 nucleotides are TGTGCCAGCAGCTTAACGACAGCTGAAGCTTTCTTT. Translated: CASSLTTAEAFF.

J is TRBJ2-7 and V is TRBV12-3 or TRBV12-4, with D perhaps TRBD1 (6 bases). V lost 5 bases and J lost 3, with 17 bases in between. The CDR3 sequence is 15 residues long. The CDR3 DNA sequence: TGTGCCAGCAGTGATACAGGGAAAGGGGGCTACGAGCAGTACTTC. Translated, it gives CASSDTGKGGYEQYF.

V usage is TRBV20-1 and J usage is TRBJ2-7, with 9 positions matching TRBD1. This CDR3 spans 13 amino acids. The V gene's germline CDR1 is DFQATT and CDR2 SNEGSKA (reference sequence). V shed 6 bases, J shed 0 bases, and the junction held 3 bases outside the gene matches. The CDR3 protein is CSATGGYSYEQYF. Written as DNA, the CDR3 is TGCAGTGCGACAGGGGGGTACTCCTACGAGCAGTACTTC.

The chain employs TRBV28 and TRBJ1-4; 7 bases align to TRBD1. Germline V gives CDR1 MDHEN, CDR2 SYDVKM. The CDR3 is made up of 16 amino acids. V was pared by 8 bases and J by 3 bases, with 12 bases of the junction left unmatched. CDR3 coding DNA: TGTGCCAGCGGCTTCCATCTGACAGGGCCTAATGAAAAACTGTTTTTT. It codes for CASGFHLTGPNEKLFF.

The CDR3 nucleotides are TGTGCCAGCCGTCTCTCCGGGACTAGCTCCGAGCAGTACTTC. Translation: CASRLSGTSSEQYF. The chain couples TRBV6-2 or TRBV6-3 to TRBJ2-7, with 9 bases matching TRBD2. The trim removed 8 bases at V and 6 bases at J, leaving 11 bases unmatched. The CDR3 covers 14 residues. CDR1 is MNHEY and CDR2 is SVGEGT in the germline V gene.